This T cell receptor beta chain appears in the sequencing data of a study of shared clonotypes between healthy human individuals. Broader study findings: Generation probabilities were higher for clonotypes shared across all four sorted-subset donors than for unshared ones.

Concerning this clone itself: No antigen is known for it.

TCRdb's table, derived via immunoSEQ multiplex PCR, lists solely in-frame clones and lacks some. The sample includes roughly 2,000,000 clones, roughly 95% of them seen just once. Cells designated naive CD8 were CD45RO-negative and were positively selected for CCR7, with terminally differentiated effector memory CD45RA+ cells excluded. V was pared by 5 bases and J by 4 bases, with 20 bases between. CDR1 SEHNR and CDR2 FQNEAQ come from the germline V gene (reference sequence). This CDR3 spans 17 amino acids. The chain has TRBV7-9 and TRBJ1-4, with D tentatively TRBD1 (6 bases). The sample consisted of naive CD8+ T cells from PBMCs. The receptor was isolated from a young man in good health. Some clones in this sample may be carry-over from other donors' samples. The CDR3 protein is CASSDGTAGGRNEKLFF. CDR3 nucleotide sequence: TGTGCCAGCAGCGACGGGACGGCTGGGGGGCGTAATGAAAAACTGTTTTTT.